The clone carrying this T cell receptor (beta chain) has more than one count but fewer than ten. CDR1 and CDR2 (germline): SGHTA, FQGNSA. CDR3 size: 14 residues. The ends were cut back, 4 bases at V and 3 bases at J, with 13 bases in the middle. In TCRdb, the 5' RACE reads were re-called with MiXCR into one record per CDR3 protein. This table has about 440,000 distinct CDR3 sequences, around 19% appearing once. The sample comes from a study of T-cell memory formation after mild COVID-19. The TCR comes from an adult woman who had mild COVID-19 (a few samples of this study predate the infection). Cell type and time point are not known. What was sequenced was PBMCs or a T cell subset sorted from them (not recorded which). This sequence joins TRBV7-2 and TRBJ2-7, with a tentative D call TRBD1 (6 bases). The CDR3 DNA reads TGTGCCAGCAGCTACCTGGACAGCCGCTACGAGCAGTACTTC. It translates to CASSYLDSRYEQYF. The full variable domain, its missing parts supplied by reference TRBV7-2 and TRBJ2-7, is GAGVSQSPSNKVTEKGKDVELRCDPISGHTALYWYRQSLGQGLEFLIYFQGNSAPDKSGLPSDRFSAERTGGSVSTLTIQRTQQEDSAVYLCASSYLDSRYEQYFGPGTRLTVT.